The 17 T cell receptor beta chains in this list originate from one sample, sequenced in a study of T cell repertoires in cytomegalovirus infection. Each CDR3 protein is one row after TCRdb ran MiXCR on the reads. The sample lists some 150,000 distinct CDR3 sequences; under 8.5% were seen once. The specimen sequenced was PBMCs. The source is a human donor in good health (CMV status not recorded). Some clones in this sample may be carry-over from other donors' samples.

This clonotype has at least ten counts. This chain links TRBV28 with TRBJ1-2; unclear D gene. CDR3 length: 15 amino acids. Trimming pared 4 bases from V and 2 bases from J, leaving 14 bases between. Germline values: CDR1 MDHEN, CDR2 SYDVKM. CDR3 sequence reads: CASSSPPDSNYGYTF. As DNA, the CDR3 is TGTGCCAGCAGTTCCCCCCCCGATTCGAACTATGGCTACACCTTC.

This clonotype was seen repeatedly, ten times or more. V gene TRBV7-9 combines with J gene TRBJ2-1, with TRBD2 matching over 9 bases. Trimming at V came to 4 bases and at J to 4 bases, leaving 5 bases not matched to a gene. Germline values: CDR1 SEHNR, CDR2 FQNEAQ (reference sequence). This CDR3 comprises 15 residues. The CDR3: CASSYSGGAYNEQFF. CDR3 in DNA: TGTGCCAGCAGCTATAGCGGGGGCGCTTACAATGAGCAGTTCTTC.

This clonotype was seen repeatedly, ten times or more. The chain uses TRBV7-2 and TRBJ2-5; D tentatively fits TRBD1 or TRBD2 (5 bases each). The ends were cut back, 5 bases at V and 9 bases at J, with 13 bases in the middle. The CDR3 is 12 amino acids. CDR1 is SGHTA, CDR2 FQGNSA, per germline. The CDR3: CASSRDLGAQYF. The CDR3 DNA follows: TGTGCCAGCAGCCGGGACCTAGGGGCCCAGTACTTC.

This clonotype was seen many times. V and J are TRBV6-1 and TRBJ2-5, with 12 bases lining up with TRBD2. Germline V lookup: CDR1 MNHNS, CDR2 SASEGT. With V trimmed by 2 bases and J by 4 bases, 2 bases remained unmatched. The CDR3 spans 15 residues. The CDR3 loop is CASSELAGGPETQYF. CDR3 DNA: TGTGCCAGCAGTGAACTAGCGGGGGGGCCAGAGACCCAGTACTTC.

This sequence joins TRBV3-1 and TRBJ1-1; possible D gene TRBD1, 5 bases. The CDR3 runs 12 residues. Looked up from germline, CDR1 is LGHDT and CDR2 is YNNKEL (reference sequence). Trimming shortened V by 8 bases and J by 2 bases, and 9 bases separated the two germline ends. The CDR3 DNA is TGTGCCAGCCAGGGTGGAAACACTGAAGCTTTCTTT. This encodes CASQGGNTEAFF.

The rearrangement joins TRBV5-4 to TRBJ2-1, with no clear D. V was pared by 2 bases and J by 5 bases, with 14 bases between. CDR1 SGHNT and CDR2 YYREEE come from the germline V gene (reference sequence). This CDR3 is 15 amino acids long. CDR3 sequence (DNA): TGTGCCAGCAGCTTCCCTCGGACGGAAGACAATGAGCAGTTCTTC. Its translation: CASSFPRTEDNEQFF.

In its sample, this clonotype was seen many times. The chain has TRBV20-1 and TRBJ2-3; 8 positions match TRBD1. This CDR3 is 14 amino acids long. CDR1 is DFQATT, CDR2 SNEGSKA, per germline (reference sequence). V lost 2 bases and J lost 3; bases outside the gene matches: 4. The CDR3, as DNA: TGCAGTGCTAGACCAGGGGGCGAGACAGATACGCAGTATTTT. It yields the protein CSARPGGETDTQYF.

This clonotype was detected many times. The V gene is TRBV6-6, the J gene TRBJ2-7; unclear D gene. This CDR3 has 14 amino acids. Trimming pared 6 bases from V and 2 bases from J, leaving 14 bases between. Germline V gives CDR1 MNHNY, CDR2 SVGAGI (reference sequence). In nucleotides, the CDR3 is TGTGCCAGCAGCCCCCAGACGGATCCCTACGAGCAGTACTTC. This encodes CASSPQTDPYEQYF.

This clonotype appeared many times. V gene TRBV20-1 combines with J gene TRBJ1-1; 7 positions match TRBD1. Germline CDR1 reads DFQATT; CDR2 reads SNEGSKA (reference sequence). The CDR3 sequence is 14 residues long. V dropped 2 bases and J dropped 4; count of bases not matched to a gene: 7. CDR3 sequence: CSARPDREGTEAFF. CDR3 DNA: TGCAGTGCTAGACCCGACAGGGAGGGCACTGAAGCTTTCTTT.

At least ten counts were recorded for this clonotype. This sequence joins TRBV20-1 and TRBJ2-7, with no clear D. The CDR3 spans 15 residues. Germline CDR1 reads DFQATT; CDR2 reads SNEGSKA (reference sequence). V lost 6 bases to trimming and J lost 1 base, with 19 bases between them. CDR3 residues: CSAKAPEAQSYEQYF. For the CDR3, the DNA is TGCAGTGCCAAGGCCCCCGAGGCCCAATCCTACGAGCAGTACTTC.

The V call is TRBV29-1, the J call TRBJ2-2; TRBD1 matches at 10 bases. Germline V CDR1 and CDR2: SQVTM, ANQGSEA. The CDR3 consists of 14 residues. The CDR3 DNA is TGCAGTGCTGACAGGGGGCGTTTCACCGGGGAGCTGTTTTTT. Translating it yields CSADRGRFTGELFF.

This clonotype was found a few times. The V and J genes are TRBV7-8 and TRBJ1-3; possibly TRBD1 for D (6 bases). Germline CDR1 is SGHVS and CDR2 is FQNEAQ. V lost 7 bases, J lost 4 bases, and 11 bases lay in between. The CDR3 totals 13 residues. DNA for the CDR3: TGTGCCAGCACCACAGGGTTCGGAAACACCATATATTTT. Translating it yields CASTTGFGNTIYF.

This clonotype was observed a few times. This chain joins TRBV7-4 and TRBJ2-3; D is perhaps TRBD2 (6 bases). V shed 2 bases and J shed 3 bases, with 21 bases lying between them. The CDR3 runs 18 residues. CDR1 and CDR2 (germline): SGHVT, SQSDAQ. CDR3 bases: TGTGCCAGCAGCTTAAATTGGGCTAGCGAGGATCTGACAGATACGCAGTATTTT. Protein sequence: CASSLNWASEDLTDTQYF.

In its sample, this clonotype was seen many times. The rearrangement uses TRBV7-2 and TRBJ1-5; D remains unclear. CDR1 and CDR2 from the germline V gene are SGHTA and FQGNSA. The CDR3 is made up of 14 amino acids. The germline V and J ends were trimmed by 5 bases and 5 bases, with 13 bases remaining between them. The CDR3 here is CASSISGRYQPQHF. The DNA for the CDR3 is TGTGCCAGCAGCATTAGTGGGCGGTATCAGCCCCAGCATTTT.

This clonotype was observed many times. This chain links TRBV7-8 with TRBJ1-1; D is unresolved. Germline CDR1 SGHVS, CDR2 FQNEAQ. This CDR3 has 14 residues. V gave up 5 bases and J gave up 0 bases, with 10 bases separating them. The CDR3 protein is CASSREFMNTEAFF. CDR3 bases: TGTGCCAGCAGCCGAGAATTCATGAACACTGAAGCTTTCTTT.

This clonotype was seen many times. The CDR3 DNA follows: TGTGCCAGCAGCTTAGGGCCCCAGCGGGGTCGGAAGGCAGATACGCAGTATTTT. Protein: CASSLGPQRGRKADTQYF. The chain is built from TRBV7-2 and TRBJ2-3; TRBD2 aligns across 7 bases. Trimming took 1 base from V and 4 from J; bases not matched to a gene: 14. CDR3 length: 18 amino acids. Germline V gives CDR1 SGHTA, CDR2 FQGNSA.

This clonotype came up a few times. The V and J genes are TRBV7-9 and TRBJ2-5; a possible D gene is TRBD1 (6 bases). The CDR3 sequence is 15 residues long. V shed 8 bases and J shed 2 bases, with 18 bases lying between them. In germline, CDR1 is SEHNR, CDR2 FQNEAQ (reference sequence). The CDR3, as DNA: TGTGCCAGCCGCAGCCAGGGGAGCCCGCAAGAGACCCAGTACTTC. It codes for CASRSQGSPQETQYF.